This T cell receptor beta chain was captured in a study of blood T cells in healthy people across ages. Study observations and caveats: In long-lived donors, naive CD4+ cell counts and diversity exceeded those of aged donors.

A second 7 to 11 cycle PCR used barcoded and J-beta primers. Every cDNA molecule bore a tag from a template-switch adaptor containing 12 random nucleotides. A single record per CDR3 protein comes from TCRdb applying MiXCR to the 5' RACE reads. The sample lists approximately 800,000 distinct CDR3 sequences, 36% seen once, with over 10% in the top ten. Remarks on this clonotype: Antigen specificity is unknown.

CDR1 is SGHNT, CDR2 YYREEE, per germline (reference sequence). V lost 4 bases, J lost 4 bases, and 19 bases lay in between. This CDR3 is 16 amino acids long. The TCR was taken from a man aged 18 to 29 in good health. The sequenced sample consisted of blood. This chain joins TRBV5-4 and TRBJ2-3; D is perhaps TRBD2 (5 bases). The CDR3 DNA follows: TGTGCCAGCAGCCCACACCCCGCTAGCAGCCCAGATACGCAGTATTTT. Amino acids: CASSPHPASSPDTQYF.